The 26 T cell receptor beta chains reported below all come from one sample, sequenced in a study of blood T cell repertoires in COVID-19. Repertoires were generated with immunoSEQ multiplex PCR, while TCRdb's copy carries only in-frame clones and drops some. Of 200,000 or so clones detected, about 86% appear once; the ten largest clones hold less than 2.5%. Sequenced material: peripheral blood. The source of these receptors is a woman aged 60 to 75 with acute or convalescent COVID-19.

The chain combines TRBV7-3 with TRBJ2-2; 10 bases fit TRBD2. The CDR3 runs to 18 residues. From germline, CDR1 is SGHTA and CDR2 FQGTGA. Trimming took 1 base from V and 0 from J; bases not matched to a gene: 5. CDR3: CASSLKGLAPANTGELFF. The DNA for the CDR3 is TGTGCCAGCAGCTTAAAGGGACTAGCGCCCGCGAACACCGGGGAGCTGTTTTTT.

The chain is built from TRBV6-6 and TRBJ1-5, with D possibly being TRBD1 (5 bases). Trimming pared 4 bases from V and 0 bases from J, leaving 13 bases between. Looked up from germline, CDR1 is MNHNY and CDR2 is SVGAGI (reference sequence). The CDR3 consists of 16 residues. The CDR3 DNA reads as TGTGCCAGCAGTTCTCGGGGGGAGTTTAGCAATCAGCCCCAGCATTTT. This translates into CASSSRGEFSNQPQHF.

The chain carries TRBV6-5 and TRBJ1-1; 10 nucleotides align to TRBD1. With V trimmed by 6 bases and J by 11 bases, 12 bases remained unmatched. The CDR3 is 14 residues long. Per germline, CDR1 MNHEY and CDR2 SVGAGI. The CDR3 loop is CASRPGTGALWAFF. As DNA, the CDR3 is TGTGCCAGCAGGCCCGGGACAGGGGCGTTGTGGGCTTTCTTT.

This clone came up once. V is TRBV9 and J is TRBJ2-3, with D possibly being TRBD2 (7 bases). The V end lost 4 bases, the J end lost 2 bases, and 20 bases lay between the germline ends. CDR3 length: 17 residues. CDR1 and CDR2 from the germline V gene are SGDLS and YYNGEE. CDR3 sequence (DNA): TGTGCCAGCAGCCCCAGGGGAGGGGGGGCGTTCACAGATACGCAGTATTTT. Its translation is CASSPRGGGAFTDTQYF.

The table lists this clone with a few counts. V and J are TRBV12-5 and TRBJ2-3, with 12 bases matching TRBD2. Looked up from germline, CDR1 is LGHNT and CDR2 is FRNRAP. Losses at the gene ends were 2 bases for V and 5 bases for J; bases not matched to a gene: 8. This CDR3 contains 17 residues. CDR3 protein: CASGLHLAGGRGDTQYF. The CDR3 nucleotides are TGTGCTAGTGGTTTGCACCTAGCGGGGGGGCGAGGAGATACGCAGTATTTT.

The chain joins TRBV7-2 to TRBJ1-5, with 7 bases identical to TRBD1. The CDR3 loop spans 13 amino acids. Looked up from germline, CDR1 is SGHTA and CDR2 is FQGNSA. V gave up 4 bases and J gave up 5 bases; unmatched junction bases: 2. CDR3 amino acids: CASSYTGDQPQHF. Written as DNA, the CDR3 is TGTGCCAGCAGCTACACAGGGGATCAGCCCCAGCATTTT.

The genes are TRBV1 and TRBJ1-1; the table names TRBD1, a call not compared with the DNA. TRBV1 is annotated as a pseudogene. The CDR3 is 19 amino acids. CDR3 region: CTSSQGPSTGLDVNTEAFF. The CDR3 DNA follows: TGCACCAGCAGCCAAGGTCCCTCGACAGGGCTCGATGTGAACACTGAAGCTTTCTTT.

In DNA form, the CDR3 reads TGCGCCAGCAGCCAAGACCGGGATTATAATTCACCCCTCCACTTT. As protein: CASSQDRDYNSPLHF. This chain connects TRBV4-1 to TRBJ1-6; D remains unclear. The V end was cut by 0 bases, the J end by 4 bases, with 7 bases between. The germline V gene encodes CDR1 MGHRA and CDR2 YSYEKL. The CDR3 runs to 15 residues.

This chain connects TRBV5-1 to TRBJ2-7; D is unresolved. The CDR3 covers 13 residues. CDR1 is SGHRS and CDR2 is YFSETQ in the germline V gene. V lost 0 bases and J lost 6, with 10 bases in between. CDR3 protein: CASSLDSLGEQYF. The DNA of the CDR3 is TGCGCCAGCAGCTTGGACAGCTTAGGCGAGCAGTACTTC.

This clone has just a few counts. The chain recombines TRBV5-6 with TRBJ1-2, with a weak D call TRBD1 (5 bases). Trimming took 0 bases from V and 8 from J, leaving 8 bases between them. The CDR3 covers 12 residues. CDR1 and CDR2 (germline): SGHDT, YYEEEE. CDR3 amino acids: CASSLGQRGYTF. The CDR3 region has the DNA TGTGCCAGCAGCTTGGGACAGAGAGGCTACACCTTC. Looking up the rest from reference TRBV5-6 and TRBJ1-2 gives the full variable domain: DAGVTQSPTHLIKTRGQQVTLRCSPKSGHDTVSWYQQALGQGPQFIFQYYEEEERQRGNFPDRFSGHQFPNYSSELNVNALLLGDSALYLCASSLGQRGYTFGSGTRLTVV.

The sample holds one count of this clone. Sequence at one end of the junction differs from germline and may be a read error. This sequence joins TRBV19 and TRBJ1-2; possible D gene TRBD1, 5 bases. There are 13 residues in the CDR3. The germline V gene has CDR1 LNHDA and CDR2 SQIVND (reference sequence). As DNA, the CDR3 is TGTGCAAGTAAGGCGGGGGTGGACTATGGCTACACCTTC. Its protein product is CASKAGVDYGYTF.

The genes are TRBV7-2 and TRBJ1-1; D may be TRBD1 (5 bases). The CDR3 consists of 14 residues. CDR1 is SGHTA and CDR2 is FQGNSA in the germline V gene. V lost 5 bases and J lost 4, with 14 bases in between. The CDR3 sequence is CASSPTQGSTEAFF. In DNA, the CDR3 is TGTGCCAGCAGCCCCACCCAGGGATCCACTGAAGCTTTCTTT.

The chain joins TRBV6-5 to TRBJ2-7; TRBD2 aligns across 11 bases. CDR1 and CDR2 from the germline V gene are MNHEY and SVGAGI. V shed 6 bases and J 7 bases; nucleotides not matched to a gene: 8. The CDR3 length is 14 residues. CDR3 region: CASRAGTSGTEQYF. The CDR3 DNA sequence: TGTGCCAGCAGGGCCGGGACTAGCGGAACGGAGCAGTACTTC.

V usage is TRBV6-4 and J usage is TRBJ2-5; D is perhaps TRBD1 (6 bases). Between the trimmed V and J ends, which lost 5 bases and 2 bases, there was a span of 12 bases. This CDR3 contains 14 residues. Germline CDR1 and CDR2: MRHNA and SNTAGT. CDR3 residues: CASSPTGFQETQYF. In nucleotides, the CDR3 is TGTGCCAGCAGTCCCACAGGGTTTCAAGAGACCCAGTACTTC.

The chain uses TRBV2 and TRBJ1-1; 10 bases match TRBD1. The CDR3 contains 17 residues. Germline loops: CDR1 SNHLY, CDR2 FYNNEI. The V gene end was trimmed by 6 bases and the J gene end by 4 bases; junction bases not matched to a gene: 14. The CDR3 is CASSFGTGDRKSTEAFF. The DNA of the CDR3 is TGTGCCAGCAGCTTCGGGACAGGGGATAGGAAGAGCACTGAAGCTTTCTTT.

The rearrangement joins TRBV5-5 to TRBJ1-4, with a tentative D call TRBD1 (6 bases). From germline, CDR1 is SGHKS and CDR2 YYEKEE (reference sequence). This CDR3 region has 17 residues. V was trimmed by 3 bases and J by 5 bases, leaving 20 bases between them. The CDR3 spells CASSSGLQGTDNEKLFF. The CDR3 DNA follows: TGTGCCAGCAGCTCAGGGCTACAGGGTACCGACAATGAAAAACTGTTTTTT.

J is TRBJ1-4 and V is TRBV10-1; D gene uncertain. V lost 3 bases and J 2 bases, leaving 19 bases between the germline ends. Germline V gene sequence: CDR1 WNHNN, CDR2 SYGVQD (reference sequence). This CDR3 spans 18 amino acids. CDR3 in amino acids: CASSDPPWGVGTNEKLFF. CDR3 DNA: TGCGCCAGCAGTGACCCCCCCTGGGGAGTAGGCACTAATGAAAAACTGTTTTTT.

V is TRBV5-1 and J is TRBJ2-2; 10 positions match TRBD1. Germline V gene data show CDR1 as SGHRS and CDR2 as YFSETQ. The ends lost 4 bases at V and 5 bases at J; junction bases unmatched: 5. This CDR3 has 15 residues. The chain's CDR3 is CASSKDRGYTGELFF. The CDR3 DNA is TGCGCCAGCAGCAAGGACAGGGGGTATACCGGGGAGCTGTTTTTT. Combining the CDR3 with reference TRBV5-1 and TRBJ2-2 gives the whole variable domain KAGVTQTPRYLIKTRGQQVTLSCSPISGHRSVSWYQQTPGQGLQFLFEYFSETQRNKGNFPGRFSGRQFSNSRSEMNVSTLELGDSALYLCASSKDRGYTGELFFGEGSRLTVL.

In this sample, this clone turned up many times. The chain has TRBV19 and TRBJ1-4; 11 bases fit TRBD1. The CDR3 sequence is 17 residues long. V trimming: 8 bases; J trimming: 8 bases; junction bases outside the gene matches: 16. From germline, CDR1 is LNHDA and CDR2 SQIVND (reference sequence). CDR3 sequence (DNA): TGTGCCAGTCGGTCAGGGACAGGGGGTTTTGGGGTCGAAAAACTGTTTTTT. As protein: CASRSGTGGFGVEKLFF.

This clone was detected once. V is TRBV5-1 and J is TRBJ2-3; 12 nucleotides align to TRBD1. Trimming cost V 4 bases and J 2 bases; bases outside gene matches: 17. The length of the CDR3 is 20 residues. The germline CDR1 and CDR2 sequences are SGHRS and YFSETQ. As DNA, the CDR3 is TGCGCCAGCAGCCTCAACCCCGGGACAGGGGGCCAAGGGAACACAGATACGCAGTATTTT. Its translation: CASSLNPGTGGQGNTDTQYF.

This rearrangement joins TRBV7-9 to TRBJ2-2, with 8 bases aligning to TRBD2. The V segment lost 8 bases and the J segment 5 bases; nucleotides outside the gene matches: 4. Germline loops: CDR1 SEHNR, CDR2 FQNEAQ (reference sequence). The CDR3 has 13 residues. The CDR3 DNA is TGTGCCAGCGAAACGGGGGGGACCGGGGAGCTGTTTTTT. Residues: CASETGGTGELFF.

The CDR3 DNA reads TGTGCCAGCAGCGTAGGAGGCCCGGGACAGTTTAGCAATCAGCCCCAGCATTTT. It codes for CASSVGGPGQFSNQPQHF. The chain joins TRBV9 to TRBJ1-5; 7 positions agree with TRBD1. The germline CDR1 and CDR2 sequences are SGDLS and YYNGEE. This CDR3 is 18 amino acids long. V lost 0 bases, J lost 0 bases, and 9 bases stayed unmatched.

The chain has TRBV29-1 and TRBJ2-7; tentative D call: TRBD1 (6 bases). The CDR3 extends over 14 amino acids. Germline V lookup: CDR1 SQVTM, CDR2 ANQGSEA. The CDR3 DNA reads TGCAGTGAACCTACTCGGGACATCTCCTACGAGCAGTACTTC. Protein sequence: CSEPTRDISYEQYF.

This rearrangement joins TRBV28 to TRBJ1-2; 9 nucleotides match TRBD1. V gave up 2 bases and J gave up 5 bases; unmatched junction bases: 3. Germline V lookup: CDR1 MDHEN, CDR2 SYDVKM. The CDR3 has 14 amino acids. The CDR3 DNA sequence: TGTGCCAGCAGTTTAGCCGACAGGGGGTATGGCTACACCTTC. It yields the protein CASSLADRGYGYTF.

This clone was counted between two and nine times. This rearrangement joins TRBV7-9 to TRBJ1-4, with D tentatively TRBD1 (6 bases). The V and J ends lost 6 bases and 4 bases respectively, with 12 bases between them. Germline V gives CDR1 SEHNR, CDR2 FQNEAQ (reference sequence). This CDR3 spans 14 amino acids. The CDR3 protein is CASSDRPDNEKLFF. The DNA of the CDR3 is TGTGCCAGCAGTGACAGGCCCGATAATGAAAAACTGTTTTTT.

J is TRBJ2-1 and V is TRBV2; 9 bases map to TRBD2. Germline V CDR1 and CDR2: SNHLY, FYNNEI. V gave up 4 bases and J gave up 7 bases; unmatched junction bases: 11. This CDR3 is built from 16 residues. The CDR3 bases are TGTGCCAGCAGTGTTACCGGGACTAGCCCTATGAATGAGCAGTTCTTC. Translating gives CASSVTGTSPMNEQFF.